Each of the 27 T cell receptor beta chains below was sequenced from the same sample in a study of control samples from healthy donors and cancer patients. Sequencing was performed with immunoSEQ multiplex PCR; in TCRdb, only in-frame clones are kept and a portion is missing. The profile shows about 79,000 clones, 90% to 95% of them singletons. The sample was PBMCs. The receptors originated from a woman in her thirties or forties with lung cancer.

This chain links TRBV19 with TRBJ1-1; a possible D gene is TRBD1 (6 bases). Germline V gene lookup returns CDR1 LNHDA and CDR2 SQIVND (reference sequence). The CDR3 totals 14 residues. V was shortened by 6 bases and J by 1 base, with 12 bases between the two germline ends. Here the CDR3 DNA reads TGTGCCAGTAGCTTTACAGGGACGAACACTGAAGCTTTCTTT. This encodes CASSFTGTNTEAFF.

The chain employs TRBV11-2 and TRBJ2-7; D may be TRBD1 or TRBD2 (5 bases each). Deletions cut 6 bases from V and 3 bases from J, with 6 bases between. The germline CDR1 and CDR2 sequences are SGHAT and FQNNGV. This CDR3 has 11 residues. The CDR3 DNA reads as TGTGCCAGCAGGGGGGACTACGAGCAGTACTTC. Its protein product is CASRGDYEQYF.

The chain joins TRBV18 to TRBJ2-2; the D is unclear. Germline CDR1 is KGHSH and CDR2 is LQKENI. The CDR3 spans 14 residues. Trimming left V 6 bases short and J 3 bases short, with 11 bases between. CDR3: CASSTWSDTGELFF. DNA for the CDR3: TGTGCCAGCTCCACCTGGTCGGACACCGGGGAGCTGTTTTTT.

CDR3: CASSYSGKGFF. Written as DNA, the CDR3 is TGTGCCAGCAGTTACTCGGGTAAGGGTTTCTTT. The J gene is TRBJ1-1, the V gene TRBV6-5, with no clear D. There are 11 residues in the CDR3. Germline V gene sequence: CDR1 MNHEY, CDR2 SVGAGI. V was trimmed by 0 bases and J by 13 bases, leaving 9 bases between them.

The rearrangement joins TRBV29-1 to TRBJ2-5; D may be TRBD1 or TRBD2 (5 bases each). Germline V gene lookup returns CDR1 SQVTM and CDR2 ANQGSEA. Trimming took off 5 bases at V and 5 bases at J, with 18 bases between the two ends. The CDR3 is 14 amino acids. CDR3 in DNA: TGCAGCGTTTCCCGCCAAAGGGACGCGGAGACCCAGTACTTC. This gives the protein CSVSRQRDAETQYF.

The gene calls are TRBV29-1 and TRBJ2-7; D is undetermined. Germline lookup yields CDR1 SQVTM and CDR2 ANQGSEA. The CDR3 has 12 amino acids. Trimming stripped 0 bases from V and 9 bases from J, with 12 bases between. This CDR3 is CSVEDRAGPQYF. The CDR3 DNA reads as TGCAGCGTTGAAGATCGGGCAGGCCCGCAGTACTTC.

This chain joins TRBV21-1 and TRBJ2-2; the tabulated D call, TRBD2, remains unverified against the DNA. TRBV21-1 is listed as a pseudogene. CDR3 length: 18 amino acids. CDR3 loop: CASNPPAGLMVVTGELFF. The DNA for the CDR3 is TGTGCCAGCAACCCACCCGCGGGGCTCATGGTCGTCACCGGGGAGCTGTTTTTT.

The chain combines TRBV7-9 with TRBJ2-7, with 10 bases lining up with TRBD1. With V trimmed by 1 base and J by 2 bases, 5 bases remained unmatched. Germline V gene data show CDR1 as SEHNR and CDR2 as FQNEAQ (reference sequence). The CDR3 is 16 residues long. CDR3 region: CASSLGTGGQTYEQYF. In DNA form, the CDR3 reads TGTGCCAGCAGCTTAGGGACAGGGGGACAAACCTACGAGCAGTACTTC.

J is TRBJ1-2 and V is TRBV24-1; the match to TRBD1 covers 10 bases. Germline lookup yields CDR1 KGHDR and CDR2 SFDVKD. The CDR3 consists of 16 residues. Losses at the gene ends were 4 bases for V and 7 bases for J; bases not matched to a gene: 11. The CDR3 loop is CATSDLPGQGTLGYTF. The CDR3 nucleotides are TGTGCCACCAGTGACCTACCGGGACAGGGGACCCTTGGCTACACCTTC.

The chain couples TRBV19 to TRBJ2-7; D is uncertain. Deletions cut 5 bases from V and 6 bases from J, with 8 bases between. Per germline, CDR1 LNHDA and CDR2 SQIVND (reference sequence). This CDR3 comprises 11 residues. The CDR3 DNA sequence: TGTGCCAGTAGTCTTGGGGTCGAGCAGTACTTC. Protein product: CASSLGVEQYF.

V and J are TRBV2 and TRBJ1-2; D possibly corresponds to TRBD1 (6 bases). Trimming took off 6 bases at V and 8 bases at J, with 7 bases between the two ends. In germline, CDR1 is SNHLY, CDR2 FYNNEI. CDR3 length: 10 amino acids. In DNA, the CDR3 is TGTGCCAGCAGGGACAGCGGCTACACCTTC. Translating it yields CASRDSGYTF. The variable domain in full, with the rest retrieved from reference TRBV2 and TRBJ1-2, is EPEVTQTPSHQVTQMGQEVILRCVPISNHLYFYWYRQILGQKVEFLVSFYNNEISEKSEIFDDQFSVERPDGSNFTLKIRSTKLEDSAMYFCASRDSGYTFGSGTRLTVV.

The V and J genes are TRBV19 and TRBJ2-7, with 7 positions matching TRBD1. V lost 1 base, J lost 3 bases, and 6 bases stayed unmatched. The V gene's germline CDR1 is LNHDA and CDR2 SQIVND (reference sequence). This CDR3 region has 15 residues. This CDR3 reads CASSIVGTEGYEQYF. CDR3 in DNA: TGTGCCAGTAGTATAGTCGGGACAGAGGGCTACGAGCAGTACTTC.

The chain recombines TRBV19 with TRBJ2-1; either TRBD1 or TRBD2 may fit D (5 bases each). The CDR3 is 15 amino acids. The germline V and J ends were trimmed by 6 bases and 8 bases, with 20 bases remaining between them. The germline CDR1 and CDR2 sequences are LNHDA and SQIVND (reference sequence). The chain's CDR3 is CASSKGTGPKDEQFF. The CDR3 DNA follows: TGTGCCAGTAGCAAAGGGACGGGACCAAAGGATGAGCAGTTCTTC.

The V and J genes are TRBV28 and TRBJ2-7, with 10 bases fitting TRBD1. CDR3 size: 15 residues. Germline CDR1 is MDHEN and CDR2 is SYDVKM. The ends lost 3 bases at V and 3 bases at J; junction bases unmatched: 5. CDR3: CASSFGTGAFYEQYF. As DNA, the CDR3 is TGTGCCAGCAGTTTTGGGACAGGGGCCTTCTACGAGCAGTACTTC.

To note about this clone: This CDR3 is also generated by other DNA sequences in the sample. The chain employs TRBV5-4 and TRBJ2-2; D gene uncertain. This CDR3 has 12 amino acids. CDR1 is SGHNT, CDR2 YYREEE, per germline (reference sequence). Trimming stripped 0 bases from V and 6 bases from J, with 3 bases between. DNA for the CDR3: TGTGCCAGCAGCTTGGGGCCCGGGGAGCTGTTTTTT. Its protein is CASSLGPGELFF. The full variable domain, with the rest looked up from reference TRBV5-4 and TRBJ2-2, is ETGVTQSPTHLIKTRGQQVTLRCSSQSGHNTVSWYQQALGQGPQFIFQYYREEENGRGNFPPRFSGLQFPNYSSELNVNALELDDSALYLCASSLGPGELFFGEGSRLTVL.

V gene TRBV4-1 combines with J gene TRBJ2-1; D remains ambiguous. In germline, CDR1 is MGHRA, CDR2 YSYEKL. Deletions cut 0 bases from V and 9 bases from J, with 18 bases between. The CDR3 runs to 16 residues. The CDR3 protein is CASSQDRATRRGEQFF. The CDR3 DNA follows: TGCGCCAGCAGCCAAGATCGGGCCACGCGACGAGGTGAGCAGTTCTTC.

The genes are TRBV7-6 and TRBJ2-2; 11 bases line up with TRBD2. CDR1 and CDR2 from the germline V gene are SGHVS and FNYEAQ. V shed 5 bases and J 2 bases; nucleotides not matched to a gene: 7. This CDR3 contains 17 residues. CDR3 nucleotide sequence: TGTGCCAGCAGCCCTCGACTAGCGGGACACAACACCGGGGAGCTGTTTTTT. Encoded protein: CASSPRLAGHNTGELFF.

V and J are TRBV27 and TRBJ1-2; D is unclear. The CDR3 covers 12 residues. Trimming pared 7 bases from V and 1 base from J, leaving 7 bases between. Per germline, CDR1 MNHEY and CDR2 SMNVEV (reference sequence). The CDR3 nucleotides are TGTGCCAGCAACGCCAGTAACTATGGCTACACCTTC. Translating gives CASNASNYGYTF.

V and J are TRBV11-2 and TRBJ2-3; TRBD2 aligns across 11 bases. The V segment lost 0 bases and the J segment 2 bases; nucleotides outside the gene matches: 7. The length of the CDR3 is 18 residues. In germline, CDR1 is SGHAT, CDR2 FQNNGV. The CDR3 bases are TGTGCCAGCAGCTTAGAGGGGGGGACTAGCGGCTACACAGATACGCAGTATTTT. It translates to CASSLEGGTSGYTDTQYF.

This clone was detected once. The chain uses TRBV28 and TRBJ2-2, with no clear D. The CDR3 is 14 residues long. The germline gives CDR1 MDHEN, CDR2 SYDVKM. V was cut by 8 bases and J by 5 bases, with 15 bases left in between. The CDR3 here is CASLPPTATGELFF. The DNA of the CDR3 is TGTGCCAGCTTGCCCCCTACAGCGACCGGGGAGCTGTTTTTT. The full variable domain, rest sourced from reference TRBV28 and TRBJ2-2, is DVKVTQSSRYLVKRTGEKVFLECVQDMDHENMFWYRQDPGLGLRLIYFSYDVKMKEKGDIPEGYSVSREKKERFSLILESASTNQTSMYLCASLPPTATGELFFGEGSRLTVL.

This chain joins TRBV2 and TRBJ2-7; possibly TRBD1 for D (6 bases). V was clipped by 5 bases and J by 5 bases, with 13 bases between them. This CDR3 has 13 amino acids. Germline V CDR1 and CDR2: SNHLY, FYNNEI. For the CDR3, the DNA is TGTGCCAGCAGTATACAGGGTAACAACGAGCAGTACTTC. It specifies CASSIQGNNEQYF.

CDR3 DNA sequence: TGCGCCAGCAGCCAGACCGCCTATGTAAATGAAAAACTGTTTTTT. Translating gives CASSQTAYVNEKLFF. V gene TRBV4-1 combines with J gene TRBJ1-4, with D unresolved. Germline V gene data show CDR1 as MGHRA and CDR2 as YSYEKL. V was trimmed by 3 bases and J by 5 bases, leaving 13 bases between them. The CDR3 is made up of 15 amino acids.

The chain couples TRBV29-1 to TRBJ1-3, with D tentatively TRBD1 (5 bases). From germline, CDR1 is SQVTM and CDR2 ANQGSEA. The CDR3 is 13 amino acids. V lost 5 bases and J lost 3, with 11 bases in between. The CDR3 DNA is TGCAGCGTTTTTCGTCAGGGTGGAAACACCATATATTTT. Translating it yields CSVFRQGGNTIYF. Full variable domain (rest looked up from reference TRBV29-1 and TRBJ1-3): SAVISQKPSRDICQRGTSLTIQCQVDSQVTMMFWYRQQPGQSLTLIATANQGSEATYESGFVIDKFPISRPNLTFSTLTVSNMSPEDSSIYLCSVFRQGGNTIYFGEGSWLTVV.

The chain uses TRBV10-1 and TRBJ2-5; D perhaps matches TRBD2 (6 bases). Trimming left V 5 bases short and J 4 bases short, with 11 bases between. The CDR3 is 13 amino acids. Germline CDR1 is WNHNN and CDR2 is SYGVQD (reference sequence). In DNA, the CDR3 is TGCGCCAGCAGTCCCAACGGGGGAGAGACCCAGTACTTC. It translates to CASSPNGGETQYF.

The chain is built from TRBV2 and TRBJ2-3, with TRBD1 identical over 9 bases. After removal of 6 bases from V and 4 bases from J, the junction contained 8 bases not matched to a gene. Germline V gene lookup returns CDR1 SNHLY and CDR2 FYNNEI. The CDR3 is 15 residues long. The CDR3 DNA follows: TGTGCCAGCAGCAAGGACAGGGGTGGCGCAGATACGCAGTATTTT. Translation: CASSKDRGGADTQYF.

This clone was detected only once. V gene TRBV29-1 combines with J gene TRBJ2-1; the D is unclear. The ends were cut back, 3 bases at V and 0 bases at J, with 12 bases in the middle. There are 15 residues in the CDR3. The germline V gene has CDR1 SQVTM and CDR2 ANQGSEA. CDR3 coding DNA: TGCAGCGTTGAGGGTGGAAGAAGCTCCTACAATGAGCAGTTCTTC. Protein: CSVEGGRSSYNEQFF.

The chain has TRBV6-6 and TRBJ2-1; D gene ambiguous. The CDR3 spans 16 residues. V was cut by 7 bases and J by 4 bases, with 20 bases left in between. Germline V lookup: CDR1 MNHNY, CDR2 SVGAGI (reference sequence). The chain's CDR3 is CASTPGGSTFYNEQFF. CDR3 bases: TGTGCCAGCACCCCCGGCGGCTCGACGTTTTACAATGAGCAGTTCTTC.